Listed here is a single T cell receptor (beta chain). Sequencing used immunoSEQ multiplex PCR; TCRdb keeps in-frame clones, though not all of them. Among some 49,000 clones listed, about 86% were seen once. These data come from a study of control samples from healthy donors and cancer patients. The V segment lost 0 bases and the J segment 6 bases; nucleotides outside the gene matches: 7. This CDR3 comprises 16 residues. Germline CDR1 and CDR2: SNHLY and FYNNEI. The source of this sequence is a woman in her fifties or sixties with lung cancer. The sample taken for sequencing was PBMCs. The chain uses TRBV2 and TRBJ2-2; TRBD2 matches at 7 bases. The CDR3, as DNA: TGTGCCAGCAGTGAAGCGGGGAGGGACTTGGCCGGGGAGCTGTTTTTT. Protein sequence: CASSEAGRDLAGELFF. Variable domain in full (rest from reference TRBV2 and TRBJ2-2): EPEVTQTPSHQVTQMGQEVILRCVPISNHLYFYWYRQILGQKVEFLVSFYNNEISEKSEIFDDQFSVERPDGSNFTLKIRSTKLEDSAMYFCASSEAGRDLAGELFFGEGSRLTVL.